A selection of T cell receptor beta chains follows, all from one sample in a study of T cell changes during pregnancy in multiple sclerosis. Clones were read by immunoSEQ multiplex PCR, and TCRdb kept only the in-frame ones, dropping some. The sample records 93,000 or so clones, more than 85% being singletons. The sequencing used peripheral blood, collected before pregnancy. Source of these receptors: a female donor with multiple sclerosis, enrolled in a pregnancy study. Each CDR3 is given with its conserved first and last residue. Fields, in order: J gene, clone size, CDR3 length, D gene, V gene, CDR3 DNA, CDR3 protein. D genes are given only for firm matches. Size values are once, few and many counts, or a class for expanded clones, and some rows have none.

j_call: TRBJ1-2; clone_size: once; cdr3_length: 17; d_call: TRBD1; v_call: TRBV27; cdr3_nt: TGTGCCAGCAGTTTAATCCGGGACAGGGGGCTGGTCTATGGCTACACCTTC; cdr3_aa: CASSLIRDRGLVYGYTF
j_call: TRBJ2-7; clone_size: NA; cdr3_length: 14; d_call: TRBD2; v_call: TRBV5-1; cdr3_nt: TGCGCCAGCAGCGCTAGCGGGGGGGCCTACGAGCAGTACTTC; cdr3_aa: CASSASGGAYEQYF
j_call: TRBJ2-3; clone_size: NA; cdr3_length: 16; d_call: NA; v_call: TRBV4-2; cdr3_nt: TGTGCCAGCAGCCAAGCAGGGGCTGGGATCACAGATACGCAGTATTTT; cdr3_aa: CASSQAGAGITDTQYF
j_call: TRBJ2-1; clone_size: NA; cdr3_length: 14; d_call: TRBD1; v_call: TRBV5-1; cdr3_nt: TGCGCCAGCAGCCCCCGGACAGGGGAAAATGAGCAGTTCTTC; cdr3_aa: CASSPRTGENEQFF
j_call: TRBJ1-1; clone_size: NA; cdr3_length: 13; d_call: NA; v_call: TRBV2; cdr3_nt: TGTGCCAGCAGCCACAGGGTGAACACTGAAGCTTTCTTT; cdr3_aa: CASSHRVNTEAFF
j_call: TRBJ2-2; clone_size: once; cdr3_length: 20; d_call: TRBD1; v_call: TRBV15; cdr3_nt: TGTGCCACCAGCAGAGATCGGACAGGACCTAAATTAAAGAACACCGGGGAGCTGTTTTTT; cdr3_aa: CATSRDRTGPKLKNTGELFF
j_call: TRBJ2-1; clone_size: NA; cdr3_length: 14; d_call: NA; v_call: TRBV28; cdr3_nt: TGTGCCAGCATCCCGGGACACAACTACAATGAGCAGTTCTTC; cdr3_aa: CASIPGHNYNEQFF
j_call: TRBJ1-1; clone_size: NA; cdr3_length: 15; d_call: NA; v_call: TRBV19; cdr3_nt: TGTGCCAGTAGTATAGTGCAGGGCTCGAACACTGAAGCTTTCTTT; cdr3_aa: CASSIVQGSNTEAFF
j_call: TRBJ2-3; clone_size: NA; cdr3_length: 15; d_call: TRBD2; v_call: TRBV7-9; cdr3_nt: TGTGCCAGCAGCTTGACGGCGGGAGCGAGAGATACGCAGTATTTT; cdr3_aa: CASSLTAGARDTQYF
j_call: TRBJ2-1; clone_size: few; cdr3_length: 16; d_call: NA; v_call: TRBV6-4; cdr3_nt: TGTGCCAGCAGTGATAATCCAGCGGGCTCCTACAATGAGCAGTTCTTC; cdr3_aa: CASSDNPAGSYNEQFF
j_call: TRBJ1-3; clone_size: NA; cdr3_length: 14; d_call: TRBD1; v_call: TRBV6-6; cdr3_nt: TGTGCCAGCAGCGGGACAGGGTACGGAAACACCATATATTTT; cdr3_aa: CASSGTGYGNTIYF
j_call: TRBJ2-5; clone_size: NA; cdr3_length: 12; d_call: TRBD1; v_call: TRBV6-1; cdr3_nt: TGTGCCAGCAGGGACAGGACAGAGACCCAGTACTTC; cdr3_aa: CASRDRTETQYF
j_call: TRBJ2-7; clone_size: NA; cdr3_length: 13; d_call: NA; v_call: TRBV4-3; cdr3_nt: TGCGCCAGCAGCCCTTCAACGGGGTACGAGCAGTACTTC; cdr3_aa: CASSPSTGYEQYF
j_call: TRBJ2-1; clone_size: NA; cdr3_length: 15; d_call: TRBD2; v_call: TRBV27; cdr3_nt: TGTGCCAGCAGTTTAAAAACTAGCGGGAGCAATGAGCAGTTCTTC; cdr3_aa: CASSLKTSGSNEQFF
j_call: TRBJ2-2; clone_size: NA; cdr3_length: 12; d_call: NA; v_call: TRBV19; cdr3_nt: TGTGCCAGTAGTACCCTGACCGGGGAGCTGTTTTTT; cdr3_aa: CASSTLTGELFF
j_call: TRBJ1-6; clone_size: NA; cdr3_length: 17; d_call: NA; v_call: TRBV4-2; cdr3_nt: TGTGCCAGCAGCCAAGAGGAGACAGCGCTATATAATTCACCCCTCCACTTT; cdr3_aa: CASSQEETALYNSPLHF
j_call: TRBJ2-5; clone_size: NA; cdr3_length: 14; d_call: NA; v_call: TRBV30; cdr3_nt: TGTGCCTGGAGTGCCAGGTCCCGCGCCGAGACCCAGTACTTC; cdr3_aa: CAWSARSRAETQYF
j_call: TRBJ1-2; clone_size: NA; cdr3_length: 15; d_call: NA; v_call: TRBV6-5; cdr3_nt: TGTGCCAGCAGTTCGACCGGGACATCTGACTATGGCTACACCTTC; cdr3_aa: CASSSTGTSDYGYTF
j_call: TRBJ1-5; clone_size: NA; cdr3_length: 15; d_call: TRBD1; v_call: TRBV2; cdr3_nt: TGTGCCAGCAGTGAAGATAGGGGGCTAAGTTGGCCCCAGCATTTT; cdr3_aa: CASSEDRGLSWPQHF
j_call: TRBJ2-3; clone_size: NA; cdr3_length: 14; d_call: NA; v_call: TRBV30; cdr3_nt: TGTGCCTGTCAGACAGTAAGGTCCACAGATACGCAGTATTTT; cdr3_aa: CACQTVRSTDTQYF
j_call: TRBJ1-3; clone_size: once; cdr3_length: 15; d_call: TRBD1; v_call: TRBV19; cdr3_nt: TGTGCCAGTAGTTCCGGGACAGGGGCCGGAAACACCATATATTTT; cdr3_aa: CASSSGTGAGNTIYF
j_call: TRBJ1-5; clone_size: once; cdr3_length: 18; d_call: NA; v_call: TRBV4-1; cdr3_nt: TGCGCCAGCAGCCAGGACTGGGCTCAGGGAGGTAGCAATCAGCCCCAGCATTTT; cdr3_aa: CASSQDWAQGGSNQPQHF
j_call: TRBJ2-1; clone_size: NA; cdr3_length: 15; d_call: NA; v_call: TRBV11-2; cdr3_nt: TGTGCCAGCAGCCAAGGGACTCCATCTTCCAATGAGCAGTTCTTC; cdr3_aa: CASSQGTPSSNEQFF